Each of the 20 T cell receptor beta chains below was sequenced from the same sample in a study of shared clonotypes between healthy human individuals. Naive CD8 cells comprised CD45RO-negative, CCR7-positively selected cells, excluding terminally differentiated effector memory CD45RA+ cells. Assay used: immunoSEQ multiplex PCR; TCRdb lists only in-frame clones, some missing. The sample contains around 560,000 clones, 85% to 95% of which appear only once. The specimen was naive CD8+ T cells sorted from blood. The source is a woman aged 25 to 45 in good health.

This chain connects TRBV9 to TRBJ1-2; TRBD1 matches 8 bases. The germline gives CDR1 SGDLS, CDR2 YYNGEE. The CDR3 consists of 15 residues. V trimming: 0 bases; J trimming: 6 bases; junction bases outside the gene matches: 7. For the CDR3, the DNA is TGTGCCAGCAGCGTAGACGGAGGACAGGGTGATGGCTACACCTTC. Translation gives CASSVDGGQGDGYTF.

J is TRBJ2-4 and V is TRBV27, with 10 nucleotides matching TRBD2. V was pared by 5 bases and J by 4 bases, with 8 bases of the junction left unmatched. This CDR3 is 16 amino acids long. The germline CDR1 and CDR2 sequences are MNHEY and SMNVEV (reference sequence). The CDR3, as DNA: TGTGCCAGCAGTAAATACGCGACTAGCGGGAAAAACATTCAGTACTTC. Its translation: CASSKYATSGKNIQYF.

This rearrangement joins TRBV19 to TRBJ1-1, with 7 bases fitting TRBD1. The CDR3 contains 18 residues. V lost 6 bases to trimming and J lost 1 base; unmatched junction nucleotides: 17. CDR1 and CDR2 (germline): LNHDA, SQIVND (reference sequence). CDR3 sequence (DNA): TGTGCCAGTAGAAGAAAATTCTTAAGGGGACAGCGGAACACTGAAGCTTTCTTT. Translating gives CASRRKFLRGQRNTEAFF. Supplemented by reference TRBV19 and TRBJ1-1, the full variable domain reads DGGITQSPKYLFRKEGQNVTLSCEQNLNHDAMYWYRQDPGQGLRLIYYSQIVNDFQKGDIAEGYSVSREKKESFPLTVTSAQKNPTAFYLCASRRKFLRGQRNTEAFFGQGTRLTVV.

The chain combines TRBV28 with TRBJ1-2; 7 bases map to TRBD1. The CDR3 is 14 residues long. V shed 2 bases, J shed 8 bases, and the junction held 8 bases outside the gene matches. Germline lookup yields CDR1 MDHEN and CDR2 SYDVKM. The CDR3 loop is CASSLLMDRFGYTF. CDR3 sequence (DNA): TGTGCCAGCAGTTTACTTATGGACAGGTTCGGCTACACCTTC.

This sequence joins TRBV2 and TRBJ2-7, with D perhaps given as TRBD1 or TRBD2 (5 bases each). From germline, CDR1 is SNHLY and CDR2 FYNNEI. The CDR3 length is 13 residues. Trimming pared 8 bases from V and 3 bases from J, leaving 14 bases between. CDR3 amino acids: CASARDLIYEQYF. The CDR3 bases are TGTGCCAGCGCCCGGGACCTTATCTACGAGCAGTACTTC.

This clone was seen a single time. This CDR3 is also generated by other DNA sequences in the sample. This chain joins TRBV7-9 and TRBJ2-7, with TRBD2 matching over 8 bases. V shed 5 bases, J shed 3 bases, and the junction held 3 bases outside the gene matches. The V gene's germline CDR1 is SEHNR and CDR2 FQNEAQ (reference sequence). CDR3 length equals 13 residues. The CDR3: CASSRTSSYEQYF. The CDR3 bases are TGTGCCAGCAGCCGGACTAGCAGCTACGAGCAGTACTTC.

The genes are TRBV5-1 and TRBJ2-5; TRBD1 might be the D (6 bases). TRBJ2-7 explains the end of the DNA better; the J call may be wrong. This CDR3 has 16 residues. From germline, CDR1 is SGHRS and CDR2 YFSETQ. The CDR3 region is CASSLDPPGAFDEQYF. The CDR3 region has the DNA TGCGCCAGCAGCTTGGATCCCCCAGGGGCGTTTGACGAGCAGTACTTC.

The chain carries TRBV4-1 and TRBJ1-5, with 7 bases identical to TRBD1. This CDR3 is built from 14 residues. The germline CDR1 and CDR2 sequences are MGHRA and YSYEKL. Trimming took 1 base from V and 4 from J; bases not matched to a gene: 1. DNA for the CDR3: TGCGCCAGCAGCCAAGCAGGGGGAAATCAGCCCCAGCATTTT. Protein sequence: CASSQAGGNQPQHF.

The rearrangement links TRBV5-1 to TRBJ2-7; 12 nucleotides line up with TRBD2. The V and J ends lost 3 bases and 0 bases, in that order; junction bases with no gene match: 7. Germline V CDR1 and CDR2: SGHRS, YFSETQ. The CDR3 totals 17 residues. Written as DNA, the CDR3 is TGCGCCAGCAGCTCGGGGACTAGCGGGTTCCGCTCCTACGAGCAGTACTTC. This sequence encodes CASSSGTSGFRSYEQYF.

The chain is built from TRBV7-8 and TRBJ2-1; perhaps D is TRBD1 or TRBD2 (5 bases each). V lost 5 bases, J lost 6 bases, and 26 bases lay in between. The CDR3 is 18 amino acids. Germline V gene lookup returns CDR1 SGHVS and CDR2 FQNEAQ. The CDR3 DNA follows: TGTGCCAGCAGCCACCCCCTAGGGAAGGAGGTTGGGGGCAATGAGCAGTTCTTC. This encodes CASSHPLGKEVGGNEQFF.

The chain recombines TRBV18 with TRBJ2-7, with 9 bases matching TRBD2. Germline CDR1 reads KGHSH; CDR2 reads LQKENI. The CDR3 is 14 amino acids. Germline trimming cut 3 bases from V and 4 bases from J; bases unmatched to any gene: 4. This CDR3 is CASSPLTSGYEQYF. The CDR3 region has the DNA TGTGCCAGCTCACCGTTGACTAGCGGATACGAGCAGTACTTC.

The CDR3 DNA sequence: TGTGCCAGCAGCTGGTCCGGGGAGCTGTTTTTT. It codes for CASSWSGELFF. V usage is TRBV13 and J usage is TRBJ2-2; D is ambiguous. CDR3 size: 11 residues. Germline-derived CDR1 and CDR2 are PRHDT and FYEKMQ (reference sequence). V was cut by 4 bases and J by 6 bases, with 3 bases left in between.

V usage is TRBV6-1 and J usage is TRBJ2-7, with a weak D call TRBD2 (6 bases). Germline lookup yields CDR1 MNHNS and CDR2 SASEGT. The CDR3 is 15 residues long. Trimming removed 3 bases from V and 6 bases from J, with 18 bases in between. The CDR3 DNA reads as TGTGCCAGCAGTGACCCCCCAGGAGGGCCGGGCGAGCAGTACTTC. Its protein is CASSDPPGGPGEQYF.

The rearrangement links TRBV4-1 to TRBJ2-1; D perhaps matches TRBD1 (6 bases). V was shortened by 0 bases and J by 0 bases, with 6 bases between the two germline ends. In germline, CDR1 is MGHRA, CDR2 YSYEKL. This CDR3 region has 15 residues. CDR3 in amino acids: CASSQEDSSYNEQFF. CDR3 bases: TGCGCCAGCAGCCAAGAGGACAGCTCCTACAATGAGCAGTTCTTC.

The chain joins TRBV28 to TRBJ2-1; 7 positions agree with TRBD1. Germline V lookup: CDR1 MDHEN, CDR2 SYDVKM. The V segment lost 6 bases and the J segment 8 bases; nucleotides outside the gene matches: 10. The CDR3 consists of 14 residues. In DNA form, the CDR3 reads TGTGCCAGCAGGCTACAGGGGAGAGTGGATGAGCAGTTCTTC. This encodes CASRLQGRVDEQFF.

The chain recombines TRBV28 with TRBJ2-5; a possible D gene is TRBD1 (5 bases). Germline assignment: CDR1 MDHEN and CDR2 SYDVKM. The CDR3 consists of 14 residues. V was trimmed by 6 bases and J by 2 bases, leaving 13 bases between them. The CDR3 protein is CASSWAGYQETQYF. CDR3 coding DNA: TGTGCCAGCAGCTGGGCAGGGTATCAAGAGACCCAGTACTTC.

V gene TRBV27 combines with J gene TRBJ2-2; a possible D gene is TRBD1 (8 bases). V was trimmed by 10 bases and J by 5 bases, leaving 14 bases between them. Germline CDR1 reads MNHEY; CDR2 reads SMNVEV (reference sequence). This CDR3 comprises 13 residues. The CDR3 sequence: CATGQGGTGELFF. The CDR3 bases are TGTGCCACCGGACAGGGAGGGACCGGGGAGCTGTTTTTT.

This clone was recorded once. The chain couples TRBV5-8 to TRBJ2-5, with unresolved D. Trimming shortened V by 1 base and J by 4 bases, and 8 bases separated the two germline ends. Germline V gene data show CDR1 as SGHTS and CDR2 as YDEGEE. The CDR3 is 13 amino acids. Here the CDR3 reads CASSLTPGETQYF. As DNA, the CDR3 is TGTGCCAGCAGCTTGACGCCGGGAGAGACCCAGTACTTC.

The chain employs TRBV27 and TRBJ1-5; maybe TRBD1 (6 bases). CDR1 and CDR2 from the germline V gene are MNHEY and SMNVEV (reference sequence). The CDR3 is made up of 14 amino acids. V shed 3 bases and J shed 4 bases, with 10 bases lying between them. The CDR3 here is CASSFSRGNQPQHF. CDR3 coding DNA: TGTGCCAGCAGTTTCAGCAGGGGTAATCAGCCCCAGCATTTT.

The rearrangement joins TRBV2 to TRBJ1-5, with a possible D match to TRBD1 (6 bases). This CDR3 is built from 16 residues. V gave up 1 base and J gave up 2 bases, with 12 bases separating them. Germline CDR1 is SNHLY and CDR2 is FYNNEI. CDR3 bases: TGTGCCAGCAGTGAAGTTCAGGGGATAGGCAATCAGCCCCAGCATTTT. This sequence encodes CASSEVQGIGNQPQHF.